This T cell receptor beta chain was observed in a study of cytomegalovirus exposure and HLA in healthy donors. Study results and limitations: The presence/absence work took it that sequencing depth was about the same across donors. A later analysis reported that several of the most significant clusters appeared to be linked to common viral pathogens, among them Epstein-Barr virus. Cytomegalovirus-associated status was assigned to about 170 TCR beta chains.

Vbeta (60) and Jbeta (13) primers were used in the PCR. Sequencing was performed with immunoSEQ multiplex PCR; in TCRdb, only in-frame clones are kept and a portion is missing. The repertoire holds 140,000 or so clones, with approximately 78% as singletons. This clone came up once. Its cognate antigen is unknown. Sequenced input: PBMCs. This TCR was sampled from a woman aged 18-29 years in good health and CMV-seropositive.

The CDR3 coding sequence is TGTGCCAGCAGAAAACGGACAGGGTTCGACCAGCCCCAGCATTTT. Encoded protein: CASRKRTGFDQPQHF. The chain links TRBV6-1 to TRBJ1-5, with 8 bases that match TRBD1. V lost 6 bases to trimming and J lost 7 bases; unmatched junction nucleotides: 11. There are 15 residues in the CDR3. Germline CDR1 reads MNHNS; CDR2 reads SASEGT.